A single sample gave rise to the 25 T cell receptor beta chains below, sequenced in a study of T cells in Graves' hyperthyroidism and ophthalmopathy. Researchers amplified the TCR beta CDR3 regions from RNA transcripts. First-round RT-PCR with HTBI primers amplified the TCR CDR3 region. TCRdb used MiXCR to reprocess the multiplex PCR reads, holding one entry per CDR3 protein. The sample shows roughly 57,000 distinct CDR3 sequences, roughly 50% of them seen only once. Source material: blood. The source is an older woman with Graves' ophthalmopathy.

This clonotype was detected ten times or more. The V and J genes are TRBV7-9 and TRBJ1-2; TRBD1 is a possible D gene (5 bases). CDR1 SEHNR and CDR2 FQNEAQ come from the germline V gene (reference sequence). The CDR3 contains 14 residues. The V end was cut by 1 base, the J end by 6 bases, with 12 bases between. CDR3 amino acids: CASSLGDRGHGYTF. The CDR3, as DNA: TGTGCCAGCAGCTTAGGGGACCGGGGCCATGGCTACACCTTC.

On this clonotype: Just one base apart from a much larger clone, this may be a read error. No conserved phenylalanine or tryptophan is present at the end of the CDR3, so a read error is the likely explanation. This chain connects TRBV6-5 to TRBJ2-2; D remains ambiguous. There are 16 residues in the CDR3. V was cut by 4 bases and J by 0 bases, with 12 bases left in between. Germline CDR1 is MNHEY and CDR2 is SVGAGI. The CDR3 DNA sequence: TGTGCCAGCAGTTCAAGGACCCCGCCGAACACCGGGGAGCTGTTTCTT. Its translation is CASSSRTPPNTGELFL.

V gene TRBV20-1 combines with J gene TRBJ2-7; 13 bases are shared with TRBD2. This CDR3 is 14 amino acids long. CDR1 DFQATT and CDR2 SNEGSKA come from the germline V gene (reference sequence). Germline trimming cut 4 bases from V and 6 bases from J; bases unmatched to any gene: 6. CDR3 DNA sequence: TGCAGTGCTACCGGACTAGCGGGAGCGAGCGAGCAGTACTTC. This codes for CSATGLAGASEQYF.

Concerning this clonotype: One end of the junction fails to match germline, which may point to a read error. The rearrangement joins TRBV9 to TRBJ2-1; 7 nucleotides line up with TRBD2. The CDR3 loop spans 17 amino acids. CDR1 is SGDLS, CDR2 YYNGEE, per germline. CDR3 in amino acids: CDSSGTGGFGSYNEQFF. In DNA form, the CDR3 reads TGTGACAGCAGCGGGACTGGTGGATTCGGCTCCTACAATGAGCAATTCTTC.

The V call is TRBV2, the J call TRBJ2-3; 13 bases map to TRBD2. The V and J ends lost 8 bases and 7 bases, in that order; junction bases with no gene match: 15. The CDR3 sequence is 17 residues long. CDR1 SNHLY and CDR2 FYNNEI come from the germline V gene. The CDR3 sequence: CASLGLAGPDTQYTQYF. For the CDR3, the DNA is TGTGCCAGCCTGGGACTAGCGGGACCAGATACGCAGTATACGCAGTATTTT.

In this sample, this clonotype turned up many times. In DNA, the CDR3 is TGCGCCAGCAGCATCGGGAGTAGCTATGGCTACACCTTC. Translation: CASSIGSSYGYTF. J is TRBJ1-2 and V is TRBV5-1; D remains ambiguous. This CDR3 has 13 residues. Trimming took off 4 bases at V and 4 bases at J, with 11 bases between the two ends. Germline V lookup: CDR1 SGHRS, CDR2 YFSETQ.

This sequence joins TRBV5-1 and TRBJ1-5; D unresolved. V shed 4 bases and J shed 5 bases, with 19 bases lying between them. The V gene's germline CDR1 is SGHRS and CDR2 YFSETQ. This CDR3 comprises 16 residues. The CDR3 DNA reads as TGCGCCAGCAGCGGAACTAGCGGGGTAGGATATCAGCCCCAGCATTTT. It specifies CASSGTSGVGYQPQHF.

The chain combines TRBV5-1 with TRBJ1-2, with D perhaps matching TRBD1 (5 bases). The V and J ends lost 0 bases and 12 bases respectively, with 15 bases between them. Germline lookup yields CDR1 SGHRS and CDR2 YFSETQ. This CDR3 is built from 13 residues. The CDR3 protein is CASSLVAGPGNTF. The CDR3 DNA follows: TGCGCCAGCAGCTTGGTGGCAGGGCCCGGAAACACCTTC.

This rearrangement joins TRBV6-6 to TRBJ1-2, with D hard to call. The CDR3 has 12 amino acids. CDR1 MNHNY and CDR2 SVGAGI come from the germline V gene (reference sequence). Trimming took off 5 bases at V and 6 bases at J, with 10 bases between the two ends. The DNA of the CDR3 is TGTGCCAGCAGTGGCGGGAGAAATGGCTACACCTTC. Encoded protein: CASSGGRNGYTF.

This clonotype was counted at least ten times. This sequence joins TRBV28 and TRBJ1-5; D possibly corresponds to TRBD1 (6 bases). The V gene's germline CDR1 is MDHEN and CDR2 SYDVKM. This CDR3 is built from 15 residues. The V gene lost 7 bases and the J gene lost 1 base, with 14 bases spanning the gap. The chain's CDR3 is CASTRQVGSNQPQHF. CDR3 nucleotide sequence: TGTGCCAGCACCAGACAGGTAGGAAGCAATCAGCCCCAGCATTTT.

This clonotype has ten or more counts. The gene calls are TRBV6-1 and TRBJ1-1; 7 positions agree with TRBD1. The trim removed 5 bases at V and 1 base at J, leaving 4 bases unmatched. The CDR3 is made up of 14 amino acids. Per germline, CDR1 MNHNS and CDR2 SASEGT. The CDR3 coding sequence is TGTGCCAGCAGTAATGGACAGGAGAACACTGAAGCTTTCTTT. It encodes CASSNGQENTEAFF.

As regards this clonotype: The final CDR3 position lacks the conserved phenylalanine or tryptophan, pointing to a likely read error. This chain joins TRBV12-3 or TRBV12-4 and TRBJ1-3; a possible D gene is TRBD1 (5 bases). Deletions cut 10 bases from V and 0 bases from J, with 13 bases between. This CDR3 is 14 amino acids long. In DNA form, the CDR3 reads TGTGCCAACAGGTCACAGGACTCTGGAAACACCATATATCTT. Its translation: CANRSQDSGNTIYL.

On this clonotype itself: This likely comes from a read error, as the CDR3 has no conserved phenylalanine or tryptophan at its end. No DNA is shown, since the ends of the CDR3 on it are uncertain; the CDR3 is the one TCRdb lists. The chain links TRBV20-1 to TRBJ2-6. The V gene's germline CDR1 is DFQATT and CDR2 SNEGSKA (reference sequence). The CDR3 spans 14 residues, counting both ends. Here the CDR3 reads CSADPRAGANVLVL.

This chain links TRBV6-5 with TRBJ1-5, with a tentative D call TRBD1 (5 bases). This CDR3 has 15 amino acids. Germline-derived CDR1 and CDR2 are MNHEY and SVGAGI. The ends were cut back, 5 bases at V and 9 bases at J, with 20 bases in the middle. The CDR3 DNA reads TGTGCCAGCAGTCTAACCGGGACGAACCACGGGCCCCAGCATTTT. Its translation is CASSLTGTNHGPQHF.

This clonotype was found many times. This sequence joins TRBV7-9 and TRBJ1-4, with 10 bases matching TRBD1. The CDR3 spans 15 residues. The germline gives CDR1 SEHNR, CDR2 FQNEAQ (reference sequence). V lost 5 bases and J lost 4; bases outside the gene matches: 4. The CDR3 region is CASSGRDRGNEKLFF. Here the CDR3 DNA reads TGTGCCAGCAGCGGCAGGGACAGGGGTAATGAAAAACTGTTTTTT.

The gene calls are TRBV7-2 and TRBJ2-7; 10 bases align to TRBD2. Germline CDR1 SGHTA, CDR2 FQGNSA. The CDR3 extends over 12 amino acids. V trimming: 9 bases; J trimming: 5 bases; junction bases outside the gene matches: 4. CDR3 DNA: TGTGCCAGTGGGACTAGCGCGGACGAGCAGTACTTC. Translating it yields CASGTSADEQYF.

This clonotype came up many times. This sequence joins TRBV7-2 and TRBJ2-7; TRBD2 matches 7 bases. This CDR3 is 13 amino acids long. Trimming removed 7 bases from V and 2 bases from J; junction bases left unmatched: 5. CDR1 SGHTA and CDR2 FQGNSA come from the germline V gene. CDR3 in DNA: TGTGCCAGCACCTCAAGCGGGGCCTACGAGCAGTACTTC. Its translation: CASTSSGAYEQYF.

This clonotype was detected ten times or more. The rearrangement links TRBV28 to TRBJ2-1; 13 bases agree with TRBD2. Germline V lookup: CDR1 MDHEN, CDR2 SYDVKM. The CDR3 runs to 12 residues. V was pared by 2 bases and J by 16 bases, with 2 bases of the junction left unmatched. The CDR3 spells CASSLGTSGKFF. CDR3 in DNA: TGTGCCAGCAGTTTAGGGACTAGCGGGAAATTCTTC.

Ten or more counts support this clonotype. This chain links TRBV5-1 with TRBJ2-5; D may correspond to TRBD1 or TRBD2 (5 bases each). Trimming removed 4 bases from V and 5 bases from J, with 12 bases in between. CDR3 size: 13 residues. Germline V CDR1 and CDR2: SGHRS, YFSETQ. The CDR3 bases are TGCGCCAGCAGCATGGGACCGACGGAGACCCAGTACTTC. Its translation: CASSMGPTETQYF.

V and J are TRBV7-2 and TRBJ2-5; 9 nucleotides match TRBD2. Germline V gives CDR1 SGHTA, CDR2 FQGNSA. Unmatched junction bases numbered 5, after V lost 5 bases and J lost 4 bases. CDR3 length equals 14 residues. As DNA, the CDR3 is TGTGCCAGCAGCAGCGGGGGGACACGAGAGACCCAGTACTTC. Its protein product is CASSSGGTRETQYF. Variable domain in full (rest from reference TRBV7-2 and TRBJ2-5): GAGVSQSPSNKVTEKGKDVELRCDPISGHTALYWYRQSLGQGLEFLIYFQGNSAPDKSGLPSDRFSAERTGGSVSTLTIQRTQQEDSAVYLCASSSGGTRETQYFGPGTRLLVL.

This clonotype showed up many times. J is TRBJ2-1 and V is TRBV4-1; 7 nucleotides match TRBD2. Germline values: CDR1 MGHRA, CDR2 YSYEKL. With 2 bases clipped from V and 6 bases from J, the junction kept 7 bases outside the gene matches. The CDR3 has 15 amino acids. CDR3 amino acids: CASSQYRGSINEQFF. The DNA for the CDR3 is TGCGCCAGCAGCCAATATCGCGGGAGTATCAATGAGCAGTTCTTC.

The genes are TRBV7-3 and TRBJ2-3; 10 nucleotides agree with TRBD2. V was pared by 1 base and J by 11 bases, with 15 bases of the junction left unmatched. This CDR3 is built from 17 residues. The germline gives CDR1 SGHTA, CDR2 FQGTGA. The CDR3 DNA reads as TGTGCCAGCAGCTTAAGAGGGGGGCTAGCGGGAGACAATGAGCAGTATTTT. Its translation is CASSLRGGLAGDNEQYF.

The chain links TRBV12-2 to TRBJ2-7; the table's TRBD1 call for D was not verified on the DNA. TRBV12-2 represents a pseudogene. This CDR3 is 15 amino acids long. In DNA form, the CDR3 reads TGTGCAAGTCGCTTAGCGCCGGGACAGCCCTACGAGCAGTACTTC. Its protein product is CASRLAPGQPYEQYF.

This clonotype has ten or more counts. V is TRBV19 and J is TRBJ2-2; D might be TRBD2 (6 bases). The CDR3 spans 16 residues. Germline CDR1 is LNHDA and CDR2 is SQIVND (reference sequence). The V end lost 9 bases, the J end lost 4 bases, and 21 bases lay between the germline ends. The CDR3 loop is CASAGGRARVTGELFF. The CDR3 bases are TGTGCCAGCGCCGGGGGAAGGGCGCGAGTCACCGGGGAGCTGTTTTTT.

CDR3 loop: CASSSYGEGYNEQFF. The CDR3 DNA sequence: TGTGCCAGCAGCAGCTACGGGGAGGGTTACAATGAGCAGTTCTTC. The chain carries TRBV7-3 and TRBJ2-1; 7 bases agree with TRBD2. With 5 bases clipped from V and 4 bases from J, the junction kept 8 bases outside the gene matches. The CDR3 is 15 residues long. The germline V gene has CDR1 SGHTA and CDR2 FQGTGA.